This passage covers 15 T cell receptor beta chains from one sample sequenced in a study of early T cells in non-severe SARS-CoV-2 infection. From the 5' RACE reads, TCRdb called clonotypes with MiXCR, one entry per CDR3 protein. The repertoire includes about 56,000 distinct CDR3 sequences, 8% to 11% of them detected once, and 6.5% sits in the top ten. The sequenced sample consisted of whole blood. The receptors derive from an adult who was a healthcare worker with PCR-confirmed SARS-CoV-2 infection or an uninfected control (not recorded which).

This chain links TRBV10-3 with TRBJ2-3; 10 bases agree with TRBD2. The J segment lost 3 bases and the V segment lost 4 bases, leaving 13 bases of the junction unmatched. The CDR3 is 18 residues long. The germline gives CDR1 ENHRY, CDR2 SYGVKD. The CDR3 spells CAISAKGASGRDTDTQYF. CDR3 coding DNA: TGTGCCATCAGTGCGAAAGGGGCTAGCGGGAGAGATACAGATACGCAGTATTTT.

This chain joins TRBV29-1 and TRBJ2-7, with 7 bases fitting TRBD1. The germline V gene has CDR1 SQVTM and CDR2 ANQGSEA. The CDR3 contains 13 residues. The trim removed 8 bases at V and 5 bases at J, leaving 12 bases unmatched. Written as DNA, the CDR3 is TGCAGCTTATTTGACAGGGCCTTGGACGAGCAGTACTTC. Encoded protein: CSLFDRALDEQYF.

Notes on this clonotype: A clone one base away is much larger, so this may be a read error. The J gene is TRBJ2-1, the V gene TRBV7-2, with D perhaps matching TRBD2 (6 bases). CDR3 length: 13 amino acids. Per germline, CDR1 SGHTA and CDR2 FQGNSA. CDR3 coding DNA: TGTGTCAGCAGCTCAGCGGGTTACAATGAGCAGTTCTTC. The encoded protein is CVSSSAGYNEQFF.

The sample holds many counts of this clonotype. CDR3 coding DNA: TGTGCCAGCACCTTGGTCCAGGGTGAAAAACTGTTTTTT. This gives the protein CASTLVQGEKLFF. The chain has TRBV6-2 or TRBV6-3 and TRBJ1-4; possible D gene TRBD1, 5 bases. In germline, CDR1 is MNHEY, CDR2 SVGEGT. The CDR3 has 13 amino acids. With 7 bases removed from V and 7 bases from J, the gap between germline ends came to 13 bases.

A few counts support this clonotype. The gene calls are TRBV24-1 and TRBJ2-1; TRBD1 matches 10 bases. J gave up 7 bases and V 4 bases, and 6 bases lay outside the gene matches. Germline CDR1 is KGHDR and CDR2 is SFDVKD. The CDR3 runs to 15 residues. The CDR3 reads CATSEQTGGFNEQFF. The CDR3 DNA follows: TGTGCCACCAGTGAGCAGACAGGGGGCTTTAATGAGCAGTTCTTC.

This clonotype turned up a few times. As DNA, the CDR3 is TGTGCCAGTGTTGACTGGAGCTCTGGAAACACCATATATTTT. This codes for CASVDWSSGNTIYF. The gene calls are TRBV19 and TRBJ1-3; no clear D gene. CDR3 length: 14 amino acids. CDR1 LNHDA and CDR2 SQIVND come from the germline V gene (reference sequence). The V gene lost 8 bases and the J gene lost 0 bases, with 11 bases spanning the gap.

The table lists this clonotype with a few counts. The V call is TRBV29-1, the J call TRBJ2-1; D might be TRBD2 (6 bases). Per the germline V gene, CDR1 is SQVTM and CDR2 is ANQGSEA. Trimming took off 0 bases at V and 8 bases at J, with 20 bases between the two ends. The CDR3 is 16 amino acids. Here the CDR3 DNA reads TGCAGCGTTGAAGACGGGACTGGACTCTCCAAGGATGAGCAGTTCTTC. Its protein product is CSVEDGTGLSKDEQFF.

The J gene is TRBJ2-3, the V gene TRBV20-1, with a tentative D call TRBD1 (5 bases). Germline lookup yields CDR1 DFQATT and CDR2 SNEGSKA (reference sequence). The CDR3 totals 14 residues. V lost 5 bases, J lost 1 base, and 13 bases lay in between. CDR3 protein: CSADPQGGTDTQYF. CDR3 coding DNA: TGCAGTGCTGATCCCCAGGGTGGCACAGATACGCAGTATTTT.

This clonotype was counted ten times or more. The chain recombines TRBV12-3 or TRBV12-4 with TRBJ1-4; 7 bases fit TRBD1. The J segment lost 5 bases and the V segment lost 3 bases, leaving 3 bases of the junction unmatched. The CDR3 has 14 residues. The CDR3 region is CASSLRQGNEKLFF. The CDR3 DNA sequence: TGTGCCAGCAGTTTGAGACAGGGAAATGAAAAACTGTTTTTT.

CDR3 sequence: CASSSSGPNYGANYGYTF. In DNA, the CDR3 is TGTGCCAGCTCATCCTCGGGACCGAATTATGGAGCTAACTATGGCTACACCTTC. This sequence joins TRBV18 and TRBJ1-2, with D possibly matching TRBD1 (5 bases). This CDR3 has 18 amino acids. Germline CDR1 is KGHSH and CDR2 is LQKENI. Trimming cost V 5 bases and J 0 bases, with 22 bases left between them. The full variable domain, completed using reference TRBV18 and TRBJ1-2, is NAGVMQNPRHLVRRRGQEARLRCSPMKGHSHVYWYRQLPEEGLKFMVYLQKENIIDESGMPKERFSAEFPKEGPSILRIQQVVRGDSAAYFCASSSSGPNYGANYGYTFGSGTRLTVV.

This clonotype has ten or more counts. The rearrangement joins TRBV12-3 or TRBV12-4 to TRBJ1-6; 9 bases match TRBD1. The CDR3 runs 14 residues. V shed 6 bases, J shed 7 bases, and the junction held 4 bases outside the gene matches. DNA for the CDR3: TGTGCCAGCAGACAGGGGGCAGGGAATTCACCCCTCCACTTT. Encoded protein: CASRQGAGNSPLHF.

This clonotype was observed a few times. The chain links TRBV21-1 to TRBJ2-5. TRBV21-1 is labeled a pseudogene. The CDR3 is 13 amino acids. The CDR3 region is CASSRQTQETQYF. The DNA for the CDR3 is TGTGCCAGCAGCCGGCAGACCCAAGAGACCCAGTACTTC.

This clonotype was counted many times. The chain carries TRBV19 and TRBJ2-7; 9 nucleotides align to TRBD1. The V gene's germline CDR1 is LNHDA and CDR2 SQIVND (reference sequence). V lost 6 bases, J lost 7 bases, and 13 bases stayed unmatched. There are 15 residues in the CDR3. CDR3 residues: CASSLTTQGAREQYF. CDR3 DNA sequence: TGTGCCAGTAGCCTCACTACACAGGGGGCGAGGGAGCAGTACTTC.

This chain connects TRBV24-1 to TRBJ2-1, with 8 bases fitting TRBD1. CDR3 size: 16 residues. J lost 4 bases, V lost 3 bases, and 7 bases had no gene match. The germline CDR1 and CDR2 sequences are KGHDR and SFDVKD. The CDR3 sequence is CATSDQGQGRYNEQFF. Written as DNA, the CDR3 is TGTGCCACCAGTGATCAAGGACAGGGAAGGTACAATGAGCAGTTCTTC.

This clonotype came up a few times. The gene calls are TRBV7-9 and TRBJ1-2; 9 bases are shared with TRBD1. Per germline, CDR1 SEHNR and CDR2 FQNEAQ (reference sequence). This CDR3 spans 14 amino acids. The V segment lost 3 bases and the J segment 5 bases; nucleotides outside the gene matches: 4. This CDR3 is CASSFDRGLYGYTF. In nucleotides, the CDR3 is TGTGCCAGCAGCTTTGACAGGGGGTTATATGGCTACACCTTC.